The rows below give T cell receptor beta chains drawn from one sample of a study of Ad26.COV2.S vaccination and SARS-CoV-2 variants. Only in-frame clones appear in the TCRdb table, and some are missing; sequencing was by immunoSEQ multiplex PCR. The sample includes roughly 700,000 clones, roughly 90% of them seen just once. Sequences were derived from peripheral blood, sampled in a trial of Ad26.COV2.S vaccine versus placebo. Every receptor here comes from a person aged 18-60 years who received the Ad26.COV2.S COVID-19 vaccine or a placebo. The CDR3 runs from the conserved cysteine through the conserved F or W. Fields, in order: D gene, J gene, clone size, V gene, CDR3 protein, CDR3 DNA. The D gene is left open where the match is weak. Rows give clone size only sometimes, using once, few, many, or a class for an expanded clone.

>-|TRBJ2-2|-|TRBV12-5
CASGLGTFAGELFF
TGTGCTAGTGGTTTGGGGACCTTCGCCGGGGAGCTGTTTTTT
>-|TRBJ1-5|once|TRBV2
CASSERPPEYQPQHF
TGTGCCAGCAGTGAAAGGCCACCGGAGTATCAGCCCCAGCATTTT
>-|TRBJ1-2|-|TRBV5-1
CASSLSLGFRGYTF
TGCGCCAGCAGCTTGTCCCTAGGGTTCAGGGGCTACACCTTC
>TRBD1|TRBJ1-2|-|TRBV7-9
CASSFRDRDYGYTF
TGTGCCAGCAGCTTTAGGGACAGAGACTATGGCTACACCTTC
>-|TRBJ1-1|-|TRBV6-4
CASHPGAGNTEAFF
TGTGCCAGCCACCCTGGGGCGGGGAACACTGAAGCTTTCTTT
>TRBD2|TRBJ2-7|-|TRBV6-5
CASSRLAGAYEQYF
TGTGCCAGCAGTCGACTAGCGGGAGCCTACGAGCAGTACTTC
>-|TRBJ2-2|-|TRBV10-3
CAISELTGTNTGELFF
TGTGCCATCAGCGAGTTAACAGGAACGAACACCGGGGAGCTGTTTTTT
>TRBD2|TRBJ2-1|-|TRBV24-1
CATSDTTSGSYNEQFF
TGTGCCACCAGTGACACTACTAGCGGGAGTTACAATGAGCAGTTCTTC
>-|TRBJ1-2|-|TRBV29-1
CSVEDRDNYGYTF
TGCAGCGTTGAGGACAGAGATAACTATGGCTACACCTTC
>-|TRBJ2-7|-|TRBV27
CASSFGMRYEQYF
TGTGCCAGCAGTTTCGGGATGCGCTACGAGCAGTACTTC
>-|TRBJ1-5|-|TRBV5-4
CASSSVPGPSEPQHF
TGTGCCAGCAGCTCCGTCCCCGGGCCTTCGGAGCCCCAGCATTTT
>-|TRBJ2-7|-|TRBV7-6
CASSPMGGEQYF
TGTGCCAGCAGCCCGATGGGAGGAGAGCAGTACTTC
>-|TRBJ2-7|-|TRBV19
CASSGGQVARRYF
TGTGCCAGTTCGGGAGGACAGGTGGCCCGGCGGTACTTC
>-|TRBJ2-1|few|TRBV19
CASRTLESGSEQFF
TGTGCCAGTAGGACCCTGGAGAGCGGCAGCGAGCAGTTCTTC
>-|TRBJ2-2|-|TRBV2
CAIPSFGRGNTGELFF
TGTGCCATCCCGTCTTTCGGCAGGGGGAACACCGGGGAGCTGTTTTTT
>-|TRBJ1-3|-|TRBV10-3
CAISESGTGNTIYF
TGTGCCATCAGTGAGTCAGGGACTGGAAACACCATATATTTT
>TRBD1|TRBJ2-3|-|TRBV5-1
CASSPRDRGTDTQYF
TGCGCCAGCAGCCCCCGGGACAGAGGTACAGATACGCAGTATTTT
>-|TRBJ2-7|-|TRBV7-2
CASSLGRGPYEQYF
TGTGCCAGCAGCTTAGGGCGGGGCCCCTACGAGCAGTACTTC
>-|TRBJ2-7|-|TRBV19
CASSINYGYEQYF
TGTGCCAGTAGTATAAACTACGGCTACGAGCAGTACTTC
>-|TRBJ2-7|-|TRBV6-1
CASSEANPYEQYF
TGTGCCAGCAGTGAAGCGAACCCCTACGAGCAGTACTTC
>-|TRBJ1-2|-|TRBV28
CATTTGNGYTF
TGTGCCACCACAACAGGGAACGGCTACACCTTC
>-|TRBJ2-3|-|TRBV25-1
CASSEPGAKGDTQYF
TGTGCCAGCAGTGAGCCGGGCGCGAAGGGAGATACGCAGTATTTT
>-|TRBJ1-1|-|TRBV5-1
CASSLGFGPTGTEAFF
TGCGCCAGCAGCTTGGGGTTCGGGCCTACGGGCACTGAAGCTTTCTTT